The rows below give T cell receptor beta chains drawn from one sample of a study of molecular identifiers for immune sequencing clone quantification. Each CDR3 protein gets one entry after TCRdb re-called the PCR reads with MiXCR. The top ten hold 0.7% to 0.9% of the sample, which has around 470,000 distinct CDR3 sequences, around 23% seen once. Sequencing input: naive CD8+ T cells from blood, with Jurkat cell RNA spiked in. The receptors originated from a human donor in good health. Some libraries in this study had Jurkat cell RNA spiked in. The CDR3 runs from the conserved cysteine through the conserved F or W. Fields, in order: J gene, V gene, clone size, D gene, CDR3 length, CDR3 DNA, CDR3 protein. A D gene is named only where the DNA matches it firmly. Size tells how often a clone was seen (once, few, many) or the class of an expanded clone, and some rows leave it out.

>TRBJ2-5|TRBV25-1|few|TRBD1|15
TGTGCCAGCGCGGGAACAGGGGGCATTGAAGAGACCCAGTACTTC
CASAGTGGIEETQYF
>TRBJ2-7|TRBV4-1|many|-|16
TGCGCCAGCAGCCAAGATGGGGCAGGGGGGCTATACGAGCAGTACTTC
CASSQDGAGGLYEQYF
>TRBJ1-1|TRBV28|few|-|14
TGTGCCAGCAAAGAGTCAGGGATCCCCACTGAAGCTTTCTTT
CASKESGIPTEAFF
>TRBJ2-7|TRBV4-3|many|-|15
TGCGCCAGCAGCCAAGATCGCGACGGAACCTACGAGCAGTACTTC
CASSQDRDGTYEQYF
>TRBJ2-7|TRBV6-2/TRBV6-3|-|-|15
TGTGCCAGCAGTCCGAGTAATTTCAGGCCCTGCGAGCAGTACTTC
CASSPSNFRPCEQYF
>TRBJ2-5|TRBV29-1|many|-|12
TGCAGCGTTTACCTGCCCCAAGAGACCCAGTACTTC
CSVYLPQETQYF
>TRBJ2-7|TRBV5-6|-|-|15
TGTGCCAGCAGCTGGGGACGGGGGCCTTCCTACGAGCAGTACTTC
CASSWGRGPSYEQYF
>TRBJ2-7|TRBV2|many|-|14
TGTGCCAGCAGTGATGGCAGCTCCGCGGGGGAGCAGTACTTC
CASSDGSSAGEQYF
>TRBJ2-7|TRBV4-1|-|TRBD2|16
TGCGCCAGCAGCCTTCTAGCGGGGTTACATACCTACGAGCAGTACTTC
CASSLLAGLHTYEQYF
>TRBJ2-7|TRBV7-9|few|TRBD1|16
TGTGCCAGCAGCCCAGGACAGGGGAAGTCCCCGCACGAGCAGTACTTC
CASSPGQGKSPHEQYF
>TRBJ2-1|TRBV5-1|-|-|15
TGCGCCAGCAGCCTACAGGGACACAACTACAATGAGCAGTTCTTC
CASSLQGHNYNEQFF
>TRBJ1-5|TRBV6-1|-|-|18
TGTGCCAGCAGTGAAGCGCGGCATTGGCAGGGAGTAGATCAGCCCCAGCATTTT
CASSEARHWQGVDQPQHF
>TRBJ2-3|TRBV7-3|-|-|15
TGTGCCAGCAGCTTTCGGAGTTCCGGCTCAGATACGCAGTATTTT
CASSFRSSGSDTQYF
>TRBJ2-7|TRBV5-6|-|TRBD1|15
TGTGCCAGCAGCTTGGAGGGACAGGGTATACACGAGCAGTACTTC
CASSLEGQGIHEQYF
>TRBJ2-7|TRBV7-8|many|TRBD2|14
TGTGCCAGCAGCCTAAGTCGGGGGGCCTACGAGCAGTACTTC
CASSLSRGAYEQYF